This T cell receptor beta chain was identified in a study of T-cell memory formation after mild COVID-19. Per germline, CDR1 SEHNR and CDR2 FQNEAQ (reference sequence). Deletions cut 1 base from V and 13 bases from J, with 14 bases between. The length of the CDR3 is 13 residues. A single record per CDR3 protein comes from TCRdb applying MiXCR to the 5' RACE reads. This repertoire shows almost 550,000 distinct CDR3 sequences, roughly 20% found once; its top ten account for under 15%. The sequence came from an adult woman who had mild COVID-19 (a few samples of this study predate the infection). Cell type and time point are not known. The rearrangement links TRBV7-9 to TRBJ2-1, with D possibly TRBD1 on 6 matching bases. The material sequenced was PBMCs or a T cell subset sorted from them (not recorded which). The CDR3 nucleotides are TGTGCCAGCAGCTTAGTACAGGGCTCGAAACAGTTCTTC. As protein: CASSLVQGSKQFF.